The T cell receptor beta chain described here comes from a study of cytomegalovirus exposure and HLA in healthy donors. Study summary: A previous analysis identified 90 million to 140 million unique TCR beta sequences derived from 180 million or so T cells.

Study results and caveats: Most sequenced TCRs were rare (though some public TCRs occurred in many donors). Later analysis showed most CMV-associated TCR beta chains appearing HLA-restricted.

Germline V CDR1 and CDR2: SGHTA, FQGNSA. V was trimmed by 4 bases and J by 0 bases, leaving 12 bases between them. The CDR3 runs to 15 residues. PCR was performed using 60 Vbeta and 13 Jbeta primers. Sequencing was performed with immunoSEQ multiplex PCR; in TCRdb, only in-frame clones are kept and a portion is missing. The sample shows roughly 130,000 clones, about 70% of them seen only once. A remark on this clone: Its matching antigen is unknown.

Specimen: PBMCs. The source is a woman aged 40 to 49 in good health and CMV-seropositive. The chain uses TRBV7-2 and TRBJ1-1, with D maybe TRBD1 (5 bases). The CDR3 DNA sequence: TGTGCCAGCAGCTCTTTCGGGGGGGTGAACACTGAAGCTTTCTTT. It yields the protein CASSSFGGVNTEAFF.